This T cell receptor beta chain was profiled in a study of OX40 agonist ivuxolimab in advanced cancers. Study-level points and caveats: Relative to CD4+ cells, CD8+ T cells on average had more expanded clones.

The V segment lost 3 bases and the J segment 7 bases; nucleotides outside the gene matches: 9. CDR3 length equals 15 residues. Germline CDR1 LNHDA, CDR2 SQIVND (reference sequence). Prior autoimmune disease or systemic immunosuppression barred patients. As for this clone: The antigen is unknown.

The table came from immunoSEQ multiplex PCR; TCRdb's copy has only in-frame clones and leaves some out. The profile shows more than 45,000 clones, roughly 87% of them singletons. Sequences were derived from CD4+ or CD8+ T cells sorted from blood, sampled in a trial of the OX40 agonist ivuxolimab. The V and J genes are TRBV19 and TRBJ1-2, with TRBD1 matching over 9 bases. The source is an adult with an advanced solid tumor such as melanoma, head and neck, liver or kidney cancer. CDR3 nucleotide sequence: TGTGCCAGTAGTATCACAGACAGGGGGAGCGGTGGCTACACCTTC. Encoded protein: CASSITDRGSGGYTF.